The T cell receptor (beta chain) described here comes from a study of T-cell memory formation after mild COVID-19. Study conclusions and caveats: Chiefly within CM and EM were the contracting CD4+ clones; CD8+ ones were within EMRA. The SARS-CoV-2 specificity of second-wave clones reaching peak at day 37 remained unverified.

TCRdb redid the calling of the 5' RACE reads with MiXCR, one entry per CDR3 protein. The table records 450,000 to 700,000 distinct CDR3 sequences, 18% of them present only once. About this clonotype: Its cognate antigen is unknown.

This CDR3 region has 17 residues. The V end was cut by 7 bases, the J end by 2 bases, with 23 bases between. Germline loops: CDR1 SGHVS, CDR2 FQNEAQ. This TCR came from an adult woman who had mild COVID-19 (a few samples of this study predate the infection). Cell type and time point are not known. The V and J genes are TRBV7-8 and TRBJ1-1; D possibly corresponds to TRBD1 (5 bases). Sequencing used PBMCs or a T cell subset sorted from them (not recorded which). The CDR3 region has the DNA TGTGCCAGCACCCGTCAGGGATCGTTGGAAAAAAACACTGAAGCTTTCTTT. As protein: CASTRQGSLEKNTEAFF.